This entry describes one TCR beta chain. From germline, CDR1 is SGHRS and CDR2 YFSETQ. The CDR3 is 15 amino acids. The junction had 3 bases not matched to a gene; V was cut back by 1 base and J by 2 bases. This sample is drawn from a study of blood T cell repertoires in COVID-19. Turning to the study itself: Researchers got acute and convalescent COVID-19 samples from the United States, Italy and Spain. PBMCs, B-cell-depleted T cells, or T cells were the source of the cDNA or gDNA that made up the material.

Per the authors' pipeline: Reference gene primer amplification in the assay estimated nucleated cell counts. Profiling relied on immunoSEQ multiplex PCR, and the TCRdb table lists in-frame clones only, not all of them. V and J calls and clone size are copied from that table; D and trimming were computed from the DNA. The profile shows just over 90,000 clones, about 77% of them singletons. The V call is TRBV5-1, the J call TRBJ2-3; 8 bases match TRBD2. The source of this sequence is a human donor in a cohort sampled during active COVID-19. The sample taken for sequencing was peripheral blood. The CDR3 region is CASSLSGGFTDTQYF. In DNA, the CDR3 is TGCGCCAGCAGCTTGAGCGGGGGATTCACAGATACGCAGTATTTT.